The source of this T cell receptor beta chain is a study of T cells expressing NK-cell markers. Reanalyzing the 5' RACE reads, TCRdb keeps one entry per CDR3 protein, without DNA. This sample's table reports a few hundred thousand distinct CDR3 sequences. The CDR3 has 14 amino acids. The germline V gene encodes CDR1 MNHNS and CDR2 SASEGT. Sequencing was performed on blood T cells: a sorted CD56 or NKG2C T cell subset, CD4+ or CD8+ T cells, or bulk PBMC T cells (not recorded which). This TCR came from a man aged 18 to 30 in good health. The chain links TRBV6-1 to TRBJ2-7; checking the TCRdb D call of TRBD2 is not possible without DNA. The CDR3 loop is CASTPRLSSYEQYF.